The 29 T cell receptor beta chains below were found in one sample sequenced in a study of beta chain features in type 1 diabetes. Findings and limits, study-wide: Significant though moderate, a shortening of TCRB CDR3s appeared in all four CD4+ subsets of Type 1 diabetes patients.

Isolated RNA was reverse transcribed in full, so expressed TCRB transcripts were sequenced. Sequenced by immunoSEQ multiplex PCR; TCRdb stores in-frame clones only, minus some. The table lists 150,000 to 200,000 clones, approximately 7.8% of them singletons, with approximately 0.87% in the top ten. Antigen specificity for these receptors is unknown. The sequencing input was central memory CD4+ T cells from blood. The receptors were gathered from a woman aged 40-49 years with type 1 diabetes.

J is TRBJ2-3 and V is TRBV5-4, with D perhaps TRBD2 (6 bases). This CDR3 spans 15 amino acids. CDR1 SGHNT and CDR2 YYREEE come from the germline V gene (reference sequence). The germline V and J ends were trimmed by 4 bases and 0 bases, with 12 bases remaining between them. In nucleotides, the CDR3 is TGTGCCAGCAGCCCCCGGGGGACTAGCACAGATACGCAGTATTTT. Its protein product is CASSPRGTSTDTQYF.

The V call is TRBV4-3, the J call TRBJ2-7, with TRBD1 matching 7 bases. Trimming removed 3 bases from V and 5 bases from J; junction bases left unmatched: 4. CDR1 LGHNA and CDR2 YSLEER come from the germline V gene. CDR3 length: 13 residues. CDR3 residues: CASSHAGGDEQYF. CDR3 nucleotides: TGCGCCAGCAGCCACGCAGGGGGAGACGAGCAGTACTTC.

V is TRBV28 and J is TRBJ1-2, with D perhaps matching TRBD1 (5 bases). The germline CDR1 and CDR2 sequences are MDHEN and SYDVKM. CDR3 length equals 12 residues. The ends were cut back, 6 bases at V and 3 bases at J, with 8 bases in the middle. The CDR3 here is CASRTRDYGYTF. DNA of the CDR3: TGTGCCAGCAGGACCAGGGACTATGGCTACACCTTC.

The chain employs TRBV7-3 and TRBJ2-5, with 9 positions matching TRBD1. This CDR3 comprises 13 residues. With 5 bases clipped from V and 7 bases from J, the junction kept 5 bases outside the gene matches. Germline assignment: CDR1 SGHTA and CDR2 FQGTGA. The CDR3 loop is CASSPPGQGTQYF. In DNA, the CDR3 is TGTGCCAGCAGCCCTCCGGGACAGGGGACCCAGTACTTC. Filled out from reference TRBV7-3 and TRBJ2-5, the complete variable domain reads GAGVSQTPSNKVTEKGKYVELRCDPISGHTALYWYRQSLGQGPEFLIYFQGTGAADDSGLPNDRFFAVRPEGSVSTLKIQRTERGDSAVYLCASSPPGQGTQYFGPGTRLLVL.

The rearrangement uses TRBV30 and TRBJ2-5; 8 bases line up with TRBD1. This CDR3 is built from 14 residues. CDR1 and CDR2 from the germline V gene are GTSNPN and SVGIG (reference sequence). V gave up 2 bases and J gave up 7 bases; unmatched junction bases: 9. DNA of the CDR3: TGTGCCTGGAGTATCCAGGGGGCCCAGGGGACCCAGTACTTC. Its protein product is CAWSIQGAQGTQYF.

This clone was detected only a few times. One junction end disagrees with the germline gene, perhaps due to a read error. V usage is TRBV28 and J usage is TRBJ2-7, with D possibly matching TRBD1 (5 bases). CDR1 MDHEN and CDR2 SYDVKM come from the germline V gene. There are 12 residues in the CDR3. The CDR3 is CASSTTLAGSLF. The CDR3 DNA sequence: TGTGCCAGCAGTACAACCCTGGCAGGGTCCCTCTTC.

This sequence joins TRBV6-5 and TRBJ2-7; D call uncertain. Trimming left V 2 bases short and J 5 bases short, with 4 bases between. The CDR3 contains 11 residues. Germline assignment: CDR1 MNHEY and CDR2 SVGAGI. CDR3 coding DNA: TGTGCCAGCAGTTACGAGGACGAGCAGTACTTC. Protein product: CASSYEDEQYF.

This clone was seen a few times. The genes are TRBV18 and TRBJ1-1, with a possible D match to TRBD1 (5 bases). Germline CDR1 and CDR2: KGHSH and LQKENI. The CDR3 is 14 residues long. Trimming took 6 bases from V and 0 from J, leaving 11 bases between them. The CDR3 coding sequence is TGTGCCAGCTCGGGGGGGAGAATGAACACTGAAGCTTTCTTT. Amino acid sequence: CASSGGRMNTEAFF.

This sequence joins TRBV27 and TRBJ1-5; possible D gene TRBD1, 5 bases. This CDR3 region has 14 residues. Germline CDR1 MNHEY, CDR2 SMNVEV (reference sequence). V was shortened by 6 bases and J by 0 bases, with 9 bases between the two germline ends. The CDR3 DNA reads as TGTGCCAGCAGCACAGGTTATAGCAATCAGCCCCAGCATTTT. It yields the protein CASSTGYSNQPQHF.

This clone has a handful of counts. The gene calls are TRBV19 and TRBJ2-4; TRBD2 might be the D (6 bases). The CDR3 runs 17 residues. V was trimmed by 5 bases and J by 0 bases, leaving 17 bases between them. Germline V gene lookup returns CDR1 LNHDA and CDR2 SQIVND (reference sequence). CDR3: CASSPPGTALAKNIQYF. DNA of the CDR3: TGTGCCAGTAGTCCTCCCGGGACTGCGTTAGCCAAAAACATTCAGTACTTC.

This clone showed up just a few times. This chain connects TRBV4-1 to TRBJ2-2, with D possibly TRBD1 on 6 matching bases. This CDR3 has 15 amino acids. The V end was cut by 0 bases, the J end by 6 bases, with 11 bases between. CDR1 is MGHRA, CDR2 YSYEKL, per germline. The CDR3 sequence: CASSQDGRGAGELFF. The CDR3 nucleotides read TGCGCCAGCAGCCAAGATGGCAGGGGTGCCGGGGAGCTGTTTTTT.

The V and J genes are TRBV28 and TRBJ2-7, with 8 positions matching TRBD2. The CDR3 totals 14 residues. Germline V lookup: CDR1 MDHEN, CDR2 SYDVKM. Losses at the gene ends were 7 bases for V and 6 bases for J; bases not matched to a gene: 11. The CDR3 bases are TGTGCCAGCACCATTCCCGGGACTAGTCCCGAGCAGTACTTC. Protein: CASTIPGTSPEQYF.

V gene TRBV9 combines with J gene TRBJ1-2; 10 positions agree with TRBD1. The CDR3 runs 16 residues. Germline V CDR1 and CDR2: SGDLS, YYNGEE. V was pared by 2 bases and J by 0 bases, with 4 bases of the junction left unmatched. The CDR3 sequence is CASSVAGQGANYGYTF. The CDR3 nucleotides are TGTGCCAGCAGCGTTGCCGGACAGGGGGCTAACTATGGCTACACCTTC.

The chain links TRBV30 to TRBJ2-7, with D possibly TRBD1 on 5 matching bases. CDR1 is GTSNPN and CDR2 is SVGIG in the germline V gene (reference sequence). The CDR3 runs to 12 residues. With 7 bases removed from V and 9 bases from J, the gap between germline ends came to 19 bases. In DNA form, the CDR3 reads TGTGCCTCCAAGGGGTCTTCCCCGGGGCAGTACTTC. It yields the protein CASKGSSPGQYF.

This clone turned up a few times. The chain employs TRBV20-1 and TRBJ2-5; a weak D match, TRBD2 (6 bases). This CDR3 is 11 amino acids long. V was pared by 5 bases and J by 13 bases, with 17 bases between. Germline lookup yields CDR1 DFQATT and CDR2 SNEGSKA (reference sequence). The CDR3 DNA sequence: TGCAGTGCTGGCCCCCAGCGGGCCCGGTACTTC. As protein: CSAGPQRARYF.

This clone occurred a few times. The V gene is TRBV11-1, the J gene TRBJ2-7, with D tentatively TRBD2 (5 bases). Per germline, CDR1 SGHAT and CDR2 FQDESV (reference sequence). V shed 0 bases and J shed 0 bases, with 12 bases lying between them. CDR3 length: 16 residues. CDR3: CASSLAVASSSYEQYF. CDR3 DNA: TGTGCCAGCAGCTTAGCGGTAGCGTCGAGCTCCTACGAGCAGTACTTC.

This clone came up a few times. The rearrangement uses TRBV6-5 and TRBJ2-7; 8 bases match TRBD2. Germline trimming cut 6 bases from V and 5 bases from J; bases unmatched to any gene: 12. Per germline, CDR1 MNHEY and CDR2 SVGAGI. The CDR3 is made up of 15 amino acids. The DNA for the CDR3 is TGTGCCAGCAGGCCCCGAAGCGGGAGTAGGGACGAGCAGTACTTC. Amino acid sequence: CASRPRSGSRDEQYF.

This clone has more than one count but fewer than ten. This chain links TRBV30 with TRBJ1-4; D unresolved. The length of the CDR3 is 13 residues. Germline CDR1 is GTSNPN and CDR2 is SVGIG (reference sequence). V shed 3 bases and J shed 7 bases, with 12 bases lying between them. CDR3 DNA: TGTGCCTGGAGACAGCCGATGCGTGAAAAACTGTTTTTT. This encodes CAWRQPMREKLFF.

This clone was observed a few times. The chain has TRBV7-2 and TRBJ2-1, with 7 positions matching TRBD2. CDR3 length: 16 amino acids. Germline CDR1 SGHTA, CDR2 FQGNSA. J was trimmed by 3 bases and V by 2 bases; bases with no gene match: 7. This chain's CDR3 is CASSLPYLADYNEQFF. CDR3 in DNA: TGTGCCAGCAGCTTACCCTATCTAGCGGACTACAATGAGCAGTTCTTC.

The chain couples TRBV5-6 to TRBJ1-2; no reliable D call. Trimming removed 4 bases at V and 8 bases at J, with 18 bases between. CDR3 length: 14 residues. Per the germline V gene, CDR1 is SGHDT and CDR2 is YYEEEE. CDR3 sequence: CASSPTLSGVGYTF. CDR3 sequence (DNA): TGTGCCAGCAGCCCGACACTCAGCGGGGTCGGCTACACCTTC. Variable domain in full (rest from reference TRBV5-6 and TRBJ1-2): DAGVTQSPTHLIKTRGQQVTLRCSPKSGHDTVSWYQQALGQGPQFIFQYYEEEERQRGNFPDRFSGHQFPNYSSELNVNALLLGDSALYLCASSPTLSGVGYTFGSGTRLTVV.

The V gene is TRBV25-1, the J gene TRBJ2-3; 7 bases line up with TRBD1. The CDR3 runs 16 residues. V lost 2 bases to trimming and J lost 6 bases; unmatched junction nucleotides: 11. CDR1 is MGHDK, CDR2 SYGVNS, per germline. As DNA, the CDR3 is TGTGCCAGCAGTGAACGTTCAGGGGGAGCCGGCGATACGCAGTATTTT. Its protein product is CASSERSGGAGDTQYF.

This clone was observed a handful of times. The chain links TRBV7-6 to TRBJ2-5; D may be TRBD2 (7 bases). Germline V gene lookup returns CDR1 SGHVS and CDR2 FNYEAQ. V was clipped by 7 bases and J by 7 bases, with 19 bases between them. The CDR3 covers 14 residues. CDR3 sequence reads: CASNSWGGAGTQYF. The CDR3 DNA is TGTGCCAGCAACAGCTGGGGGGGCGCGGGGACCCAGTACTTC.

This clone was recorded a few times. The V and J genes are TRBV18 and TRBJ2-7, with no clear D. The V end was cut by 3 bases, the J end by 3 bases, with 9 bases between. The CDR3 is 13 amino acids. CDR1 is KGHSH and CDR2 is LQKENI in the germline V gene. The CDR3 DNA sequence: TGTGCCAGCTCACCGGTGGCGGACTACGAGCAGTACTTC. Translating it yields CASSPVADYEQYF.

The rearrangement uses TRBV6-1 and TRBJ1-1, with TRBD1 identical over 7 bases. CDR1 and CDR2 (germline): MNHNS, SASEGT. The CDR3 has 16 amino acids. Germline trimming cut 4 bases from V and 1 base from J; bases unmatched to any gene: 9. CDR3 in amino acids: CASSATPGQPNTEAFF. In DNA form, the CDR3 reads TGTGCCAGCAGTGCAACTCCGGGACAGCCGAACACTGAAGCTTTCTTT.

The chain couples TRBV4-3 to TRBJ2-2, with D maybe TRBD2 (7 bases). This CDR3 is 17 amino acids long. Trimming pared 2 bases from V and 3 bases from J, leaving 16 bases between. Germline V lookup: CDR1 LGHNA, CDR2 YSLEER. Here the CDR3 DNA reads TGCGCCAGCAGCCAATATTGGGGGGGCGCCGACACCGGGGAGCTGTTTTTT. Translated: CASSQYWGGADTGELFF.

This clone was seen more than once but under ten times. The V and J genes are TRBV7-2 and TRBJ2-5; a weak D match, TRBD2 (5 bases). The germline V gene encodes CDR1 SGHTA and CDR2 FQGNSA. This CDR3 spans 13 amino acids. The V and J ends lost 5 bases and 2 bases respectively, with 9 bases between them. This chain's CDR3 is CASSLRRQETQYF. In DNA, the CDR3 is TGTGCCAGCAGCCTAAGGAGGCAAGAGACCCAGTACTTC.

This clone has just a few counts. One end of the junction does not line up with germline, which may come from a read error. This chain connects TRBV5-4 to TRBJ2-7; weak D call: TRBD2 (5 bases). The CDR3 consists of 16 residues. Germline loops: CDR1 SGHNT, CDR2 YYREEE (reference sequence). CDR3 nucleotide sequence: TGCGCCAGCAGCCAAGAGTTACTGGGCGGGTCCTACGAGCAGTACTTC. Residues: CASSQELLGGSYEQYF.

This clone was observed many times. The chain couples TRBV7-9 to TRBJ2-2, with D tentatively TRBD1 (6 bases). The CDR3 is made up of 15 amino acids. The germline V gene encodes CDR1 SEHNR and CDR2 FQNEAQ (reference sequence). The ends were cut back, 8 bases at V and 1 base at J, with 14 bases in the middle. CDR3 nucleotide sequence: TGTGCCAGCTCCCCAGGGGCCGTGAACACCGGGGAGCTGTTTTTT. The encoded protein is CASSPGAVNTGELFF.

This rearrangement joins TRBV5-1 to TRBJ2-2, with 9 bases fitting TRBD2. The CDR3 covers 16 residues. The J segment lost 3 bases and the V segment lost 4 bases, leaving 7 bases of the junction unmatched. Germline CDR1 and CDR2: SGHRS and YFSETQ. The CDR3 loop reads CASSRSSGTHTGELFF. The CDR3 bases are TGCGCCAGCAGCAGATCTAGCGGGACCCACACCGGGGAGCTGTTTTTT.